The clone carrying this T cell receptor beta chain showed up just once. The antigen is undetermined. Time point described: week 35, safety follow-up. With topical imiquimod, each dose of the vaccine consisted of 300 ug of mutant IDH1 20-mer peptide. CDR3 size: 14 residues. V was clipped by 2 bases and J by 6 bases, with 13 bases between them. Germline V gene lookup returns CDR1 SEHNR and CDR2 FQNEAQ (reference sequence). The sample belongs to a study of a mutant IDH1 vaccine in newly diagnosed glioma. About the research overall: Treated patients had a mean age of approximately 40 years and a sex split that was roughly 60% male and roughly 40% female.

Sequenced by immunoSEQ multiplex PCR; TCRdb stores in-frame clones only, minus some. Altogether tens of thousands of clones are present, around 80% being singletons, with the ten largest covering around 6.9%. This TCR was sampled from a man between 45 and 60 years old with glioma. The rearrangement links TRBV7-9 to TRBJ1-1, with D unresolved. The input for sequencing was PBMCs, taken from a glioma patient whose treatment included an IDH1 peptide vaccine. The CDR3: CASSLLGLGSEAFF. DNA for the CDR3: TGTGCCAGCAGCTTATTGGGCTTGGGATCTGAAGCTTTCTTT.